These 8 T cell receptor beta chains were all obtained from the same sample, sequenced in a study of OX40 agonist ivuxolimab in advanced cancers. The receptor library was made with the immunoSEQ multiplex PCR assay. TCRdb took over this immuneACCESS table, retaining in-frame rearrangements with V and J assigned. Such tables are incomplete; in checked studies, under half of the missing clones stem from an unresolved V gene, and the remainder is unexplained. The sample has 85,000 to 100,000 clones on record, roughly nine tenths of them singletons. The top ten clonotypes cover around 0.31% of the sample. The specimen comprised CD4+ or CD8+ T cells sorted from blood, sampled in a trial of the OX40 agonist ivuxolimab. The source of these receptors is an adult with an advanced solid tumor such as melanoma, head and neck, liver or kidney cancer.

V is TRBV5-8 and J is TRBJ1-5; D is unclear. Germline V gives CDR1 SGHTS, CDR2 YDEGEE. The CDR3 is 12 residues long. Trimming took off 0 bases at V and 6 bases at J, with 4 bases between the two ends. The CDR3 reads CASSLVGQPQHF. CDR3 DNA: TGTGCCAGCAGCTTGGTAGGTCAGCCCCAGCATTTT.

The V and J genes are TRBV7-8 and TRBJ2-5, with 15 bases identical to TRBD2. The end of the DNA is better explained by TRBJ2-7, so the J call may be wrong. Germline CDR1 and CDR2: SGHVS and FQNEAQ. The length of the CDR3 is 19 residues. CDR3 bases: TGTGCCAGCAGCCCGTACCTCGGGACTAGCGGGAGGAGGTCCTACGAGCAGTACTTC. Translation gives CASSPYLGTSGRRSYEQYF.

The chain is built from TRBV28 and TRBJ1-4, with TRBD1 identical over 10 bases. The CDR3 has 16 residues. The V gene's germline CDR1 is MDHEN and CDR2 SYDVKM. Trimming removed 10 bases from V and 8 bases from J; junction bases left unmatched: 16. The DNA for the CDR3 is TGTGCCACCTATCCGACAGCCGGGACAGGGGACGAAAAACTGTTTTTT. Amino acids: CATYPTAGTGDEKLFF.

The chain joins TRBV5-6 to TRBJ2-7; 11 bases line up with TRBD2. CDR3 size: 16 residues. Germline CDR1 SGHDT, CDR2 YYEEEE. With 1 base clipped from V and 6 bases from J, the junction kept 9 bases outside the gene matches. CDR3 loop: CASSLPSGRSVGEQYF. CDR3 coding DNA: TGTGCCAGCAGCTTGCCTAGCGGGAGGAGTGTTGGCGAGCAGTACTTC.

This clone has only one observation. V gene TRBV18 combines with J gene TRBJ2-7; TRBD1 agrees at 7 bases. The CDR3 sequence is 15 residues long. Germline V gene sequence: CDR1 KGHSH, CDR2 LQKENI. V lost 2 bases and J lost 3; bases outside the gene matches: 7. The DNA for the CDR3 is TGTGCCAGCTCACCAGAGTCGGGACAGAACTACGAGCAGTACTTC. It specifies CASSPESGQNYEQYF. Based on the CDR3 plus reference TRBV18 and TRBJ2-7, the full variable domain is NAGVMQNPRHLVRRRGQEARLRCSPMKGHSHVYWYRQLPEEGLKFMVYLQKENIIDESGMPKERFSAEFPKEGPSILRIQQVVRGDSAAYFCASSPESGQNYEQYFGPGTRLTVT.

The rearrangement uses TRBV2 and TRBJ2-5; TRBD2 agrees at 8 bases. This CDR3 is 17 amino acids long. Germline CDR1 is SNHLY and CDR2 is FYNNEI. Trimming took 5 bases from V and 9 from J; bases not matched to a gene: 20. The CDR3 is CASSPHVWQREIYAQYF. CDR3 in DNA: TGTGCCAGCAGTCCTCATGTCTGGCAGCGGGAGATATATGCCCAGTACTTC. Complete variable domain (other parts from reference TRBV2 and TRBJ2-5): EPEVTQTPSHQVTQMGQEVILRCVPISNHLYFYWYRQILGQKVEFLVSFYNNEISEKSEIFDDQFSVERPDGSNFTLKIRSTKLEDSAMYFCASSPHVWQREIYAQYFGPGTRLLVL.

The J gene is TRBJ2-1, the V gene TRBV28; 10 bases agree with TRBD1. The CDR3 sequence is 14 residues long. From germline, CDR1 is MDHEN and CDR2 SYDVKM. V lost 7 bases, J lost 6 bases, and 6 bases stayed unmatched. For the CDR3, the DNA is TGTGCCAGCATTATGGACAGGGGGGTCAATGAGCAGTTCTTC. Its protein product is CASIMDRGVNEQFF.

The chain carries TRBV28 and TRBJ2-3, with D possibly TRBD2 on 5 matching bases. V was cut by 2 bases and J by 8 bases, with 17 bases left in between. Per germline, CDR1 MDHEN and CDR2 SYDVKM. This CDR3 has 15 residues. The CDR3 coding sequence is TGTGCCAGCAGTTTACTTGAGTGGGAGCATCGTACGCAGTATTTT. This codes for CASSLLEWEHRTQYF.